The sequence of this TCR beta chain was determined in a study of T-cell memory formation after mild COVID-19. Study-wide points: Clonal second-wave expansions that peaked on day 37 had unconfirmed SARS-CoV-2 specificity. Day 15 to 85 contractors were CD4/CD8 balanced; later expanders leaned CD4+.

J was trimmed by 1 base and V by 3 bases; bases with no gene match: 1. Germline lookup yields CDR1 MGHRA and CDR2 YSYEKL. The CDR3 is made up of 16 amino acids. For this clonotype: Its antigen remains unknown.

TCRdb reprocessed the 5' RACE reads with MiXCR, giving one entry per CDR3 protein. Here the sample spans about 140,000 distinct CDR3 sequences, roughly 13% being singletons. The chain has TRBV4-1 and TRBJ2-2, with TRBD1 matching over 11 bases. Sequencing used PBMCs or a T cell subset sorted from them (not recorded which). The receptor comes from an adult woman who had mild COVID-19 (a few samples of this study predate the infection). Cell type and time point are not known. CDR3 sequence: CASSQGQGGNTGELFF. In DNA form, the CDR3 reads TGCGCCAGCAGCCAGGGACAGGGGGGGAACACCGGGGAGCTGTTTTTT.